Listed here are 3 T cell receptor beta chains from one sample, sequenced in a study of CXCR3-negative and CXCR3-positive naive CD8 T cells (dated by TCRdb to about 2019). The data were produced on a NextSeq 550. The Human TCR Profiling Kit (MiLaboratory) was used to make UMI-labeled 5' RACE TRB cDNA libraries. The reads underwent TCRdb reprocessing, giving one record for each CDR3 protein sequence and no DNA. This sample's table lists 150,000 or so distinct CDR3 sequences. Approximately 0.3% of the sample is taken by the ten largest. Sequencing was performed on naive CXCR3- CD8+ T cells from blood. In light of the paper, this sample's cell subset or site label describes: CD45RO-CCR7+CD27+CD95- naive CD8+ T cells lacking CXCR3 (TNR3-). These receptors all stem from a human donor in good health. Some clones in this sample may be carry-over from other donors' samples.

CDR3 sequence: CASNKRGGEYNEQFF. The chain links TRBV9 to TRBJ2-1; the D call of TRBD1 rests on TCRdb alone, since no DNA is present to check it. Germline assignment: CDR1 SGDLS and CDR2 YYNGEE. The CDR3 consists of 15 residues.

This rearrangement joins TRBV29-1 to TRBJ2-7. The CDR3 covers 11 residues. Germline V gene data show CDR1 as SQVTM and CDR2 as ANQGSEA. The CDR3 is CSVVYSYEQYF.

The chain carries TRBV21-1 and TRBJ1-1; the D gene TCRdb calls, TRBD1, cannot be checked with no DNA. TRBV21-1 is annotated as a pseudogene. This CDR3 has 15 residues. Here the CDR3 reads CASSTAGQGRTEAFF.